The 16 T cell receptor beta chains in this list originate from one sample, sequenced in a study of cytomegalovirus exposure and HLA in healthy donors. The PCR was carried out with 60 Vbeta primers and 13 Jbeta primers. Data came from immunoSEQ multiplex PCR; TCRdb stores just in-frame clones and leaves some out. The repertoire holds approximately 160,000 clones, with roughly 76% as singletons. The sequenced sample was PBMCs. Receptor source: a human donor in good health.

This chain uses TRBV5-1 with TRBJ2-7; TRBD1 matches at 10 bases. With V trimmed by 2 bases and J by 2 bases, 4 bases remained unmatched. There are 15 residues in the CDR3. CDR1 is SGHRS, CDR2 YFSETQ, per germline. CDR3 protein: CASSLGGTGAYEQYF. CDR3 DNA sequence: TGCGCCAGCAGCTTAGGCGGGACAGGGGCCTACGAGCAGTACTTC.

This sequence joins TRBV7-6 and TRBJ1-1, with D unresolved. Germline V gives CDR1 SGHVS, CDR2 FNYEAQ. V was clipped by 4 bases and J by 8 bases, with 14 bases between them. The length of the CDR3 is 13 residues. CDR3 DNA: TGTGCCAGCAGCTCAATCCCGGGGAAGGAAGCTTTCTTT. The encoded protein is CASSSIPGKEAFF.

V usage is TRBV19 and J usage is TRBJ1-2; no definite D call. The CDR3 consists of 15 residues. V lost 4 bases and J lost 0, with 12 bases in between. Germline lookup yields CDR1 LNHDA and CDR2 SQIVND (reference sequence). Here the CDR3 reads CASSRSPAANYGYTF. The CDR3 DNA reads TGTGCCAGTAGTAGGAGTCCGGCGGCTAACTATGGCTACACCTTC. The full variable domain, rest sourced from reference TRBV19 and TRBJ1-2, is DGGITQSPKYLFRKEGQNVTLSCEQNLNHDAMYWYRQDPGQGLRLIYYSQIVNDFQKGDIAEGYSVSREKKESFPLTVTSAQKNPTAFYLCASSRSPAANYGYTFGSGTRLTVV.

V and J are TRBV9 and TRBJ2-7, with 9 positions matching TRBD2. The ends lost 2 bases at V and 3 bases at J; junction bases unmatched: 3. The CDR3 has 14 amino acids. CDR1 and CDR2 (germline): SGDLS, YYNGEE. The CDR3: CASSVSGGNYEQYF. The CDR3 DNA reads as TGTGCCAGCAGCGTTAGCGGGGGAAACTACGAGCAGTACTTC.

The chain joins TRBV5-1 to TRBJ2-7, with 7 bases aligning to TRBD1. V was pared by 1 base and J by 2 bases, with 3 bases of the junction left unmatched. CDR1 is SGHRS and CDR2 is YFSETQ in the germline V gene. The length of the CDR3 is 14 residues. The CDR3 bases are TGCGCCAGCAGCTTGACAGGGGAAACCTACGAGCAGTACTTC. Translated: CASSLTGETYEQYF.

This chain's CDR3 is CASNPRGGTGYLEQFF. CDR3 DNA: TGTGCCAGCAACCCCCGGGGGGGGACAGGGTATCTTGAGCAGTTCTTC. The chain is built from TRBV21-1 and TRBJ2-1; TRBD1 is taken as the D call from the table, unchecked against the DNA. TRBV21-1 is shown as a pseudogene. CDR3 length: 16 amino acids.

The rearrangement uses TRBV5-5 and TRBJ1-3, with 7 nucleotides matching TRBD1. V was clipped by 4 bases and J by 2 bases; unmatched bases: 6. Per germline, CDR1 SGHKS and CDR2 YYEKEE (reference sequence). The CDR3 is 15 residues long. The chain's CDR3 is CASSAGTETGNTIYF. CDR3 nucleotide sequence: TGTGCCAGCAGCGCCGGGACAGAAACTGGAAACACCATATATTTT.

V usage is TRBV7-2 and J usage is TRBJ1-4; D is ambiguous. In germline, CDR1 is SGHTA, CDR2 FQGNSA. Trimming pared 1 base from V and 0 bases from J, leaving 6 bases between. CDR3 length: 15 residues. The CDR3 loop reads CASSLDHATNEKLFF. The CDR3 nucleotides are TGTGCCAGCAGCTTAGATCATGCAACTAATGAAAAACTGTTTTTT.

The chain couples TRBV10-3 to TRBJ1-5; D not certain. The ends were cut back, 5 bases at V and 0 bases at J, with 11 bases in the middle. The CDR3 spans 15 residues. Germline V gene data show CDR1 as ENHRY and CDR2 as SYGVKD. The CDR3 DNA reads TGTGCCATCAGTTCCCGTCGAGATAGCAATCAGCCCCAGCATTTT. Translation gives CAISSRRDSNQPQHF.

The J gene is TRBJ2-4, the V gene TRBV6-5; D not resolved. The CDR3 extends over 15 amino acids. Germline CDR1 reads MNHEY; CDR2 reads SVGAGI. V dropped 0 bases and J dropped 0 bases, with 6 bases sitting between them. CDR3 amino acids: CASSYSQIAKNIQYF. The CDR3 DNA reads TGTGCCAGCAGTTACTCCCAGATAGCCAAAAACATTCAGTACTTC.

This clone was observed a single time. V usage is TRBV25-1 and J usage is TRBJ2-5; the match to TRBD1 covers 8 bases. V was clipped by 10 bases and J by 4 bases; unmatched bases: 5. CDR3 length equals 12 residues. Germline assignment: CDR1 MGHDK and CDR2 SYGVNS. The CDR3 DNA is TGTGCCACCGCGGGACAGGTAGAGACCCAGTACTTC. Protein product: CATAGQVETQYF.

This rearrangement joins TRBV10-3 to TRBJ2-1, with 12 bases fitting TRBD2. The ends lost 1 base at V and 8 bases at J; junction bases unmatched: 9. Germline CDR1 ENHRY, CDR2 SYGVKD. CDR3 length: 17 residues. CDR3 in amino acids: CAISEWASGGAGDEQFF. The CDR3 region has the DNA TGTGCCATCAGTGAGTGGGCTAGCGGGGGGGCCGGGGATGAGCAGTTCTTC.

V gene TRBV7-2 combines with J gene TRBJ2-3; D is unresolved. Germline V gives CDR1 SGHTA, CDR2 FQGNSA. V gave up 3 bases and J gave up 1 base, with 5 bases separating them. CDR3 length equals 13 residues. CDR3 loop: CASSFRGTDTQYF. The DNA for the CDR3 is TGTGCCAGCAGCTTTCGAGGCACAGATACGCAGTATTTT.

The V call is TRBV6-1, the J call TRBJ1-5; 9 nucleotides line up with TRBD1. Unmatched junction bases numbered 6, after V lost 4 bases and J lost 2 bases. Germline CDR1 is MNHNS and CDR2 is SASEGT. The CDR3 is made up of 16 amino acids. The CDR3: CASSATGGAGNQPQHF. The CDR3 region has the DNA TGTGCCAGCAGTGCCACAGGGGGCGCTGGCAATCAGCCCCAGCATTTT.

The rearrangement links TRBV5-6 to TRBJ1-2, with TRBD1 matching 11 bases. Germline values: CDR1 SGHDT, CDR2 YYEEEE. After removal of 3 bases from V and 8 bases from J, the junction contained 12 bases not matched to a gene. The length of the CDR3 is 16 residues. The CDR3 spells CASSSGTGGTFGGYTF. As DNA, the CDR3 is TGTGCCAGCAGCTCCGGGACAGGGGGGACTTTTGGGGGCTACACCTTC.

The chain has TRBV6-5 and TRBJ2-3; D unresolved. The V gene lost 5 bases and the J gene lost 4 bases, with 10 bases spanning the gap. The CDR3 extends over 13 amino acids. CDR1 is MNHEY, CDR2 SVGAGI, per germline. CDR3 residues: CASSDILSDTQYF. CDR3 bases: TGTGCCAGCAGTGACATATTATCAGATACGCAGTATTTT.